This T cell receptor (beta chain) was documented in a study of breast tumors, draining lymph nodes, adjacent tissues. Study-wide points: Tumors had less TCR diversity than lymph nodes, more than nontumor tissue.

This clonotype was seen once. What it binds is not known. Trimming left V 6 bases short and J 4 bases short, with 12 bases between. This CDR3 is 13 amino acids long. In germline, CDR1 is SQVTM, CDR2 ANQGSEA. MiXCR was run by TCRdb on the multiplex PCR reads, yielding one entry per CDR3 protein. The profile covers over 10,000 distinct CDR3 sequences, with roughly 60% appearing a single time and under 55% taken by the ten largest. The chain couples TRBV29-1 to TRBJ2-2; possible D gene TRBD2, 5 bases. The receptor was derived from a female donor with breast cancer. Some clones in this sample may be carry-over from other donors' samples. Sequencing used tumor-adjacent breast tissue. CDR3 protein: CSVRVSGTGELFF. CDR3 in DNA: TGCAGCGTCCGAGTAAGCGGCACCGGGGAGCTGTTTTTT.